Listed here is a single T cell receptor beta chain. This sample stems from a study of blood T cell repertoires in COVID-19. Germline values: CDR1 SGHAT, CDR2 FQNNGV. The CDR3 extends over 14 amino acids. V dropped 5 bases and J dropped 4 bases, with 9 bases sitting between them. The repertoire was sequenced with immunoSEQ multiplex PCR; TCRdb's copy has only in-frame clones and lacks some. The repertoire includes more than 85,000 clones, approximately 90% of them detected once, and approximately 4.9% sits in the top ten. The rearrangement links TRBV11-2 to TRBJ1-6; D is unclear. The sequencing input was peripheral blood. This TCR came from a man aged 70-80 years with acute or convalescent COVID-19. In DNA, the CDR3 is TGTGCCAGCAGCCCCGGCGGTTATAATTCACCCCTCCACTTT. As protein: CASSPGGYNSPLHF.